These 16 T cell receptor beta chains were sequenced from one sample in a study of response to subunit inactivated influenza vaccine. TCRdb passed the RT-PCR reads through MiXCR, listing each CDR3 protein once. The repertoire holds about half a million distinct CDR3 sequences, with 10% to 11% as singletons. Sequenced here: PBMCs from blood, sampled 45 days after vaccination. These receptors all stem from a man between 50 and 59 years old who received an inactivated influenza vaccine.

CDR3 sequence reads: CASSVGSYTQYF. DNA for the CDR3: TGTGCCAGCAGTGTCGGCAGTTATACGCAGTATTTT. V gene TRBV2 combines with J gene TRBJ2-3; D remains unclear. CDR3 size: 12 residues. Trimming shortened V by 4 bases and J by 7 bases, and 9 bases separated the two germline ends. Germline lookup yields CDR1 SNHLY and CDR2 FYNNEI.

This clonotype was detected ten times or more. The V gene is TRBV6-1, the J gene TRBJ2-5; a possible D gene is TRBD1 (5 bases). The CDR3 sequence is 13 residues long. CDR1 is MNHNS, CDR2 SASEGT, per germline. Trimming shortened V by 5 bases and J by 7 bases, and 14 bases separated the two germline ends. The CDR3 region is CASSKGGQSTQYF. The CDR3 DNA reads as TGTGCCAGCAGTAAAGGCGGACAATCGACCCAGTACTTC.

There are a few counts of this clonotype. The chain uses TRBV12-3 or TRBV12-4 and TRBJ2-7, with 7 bases identical to TRBD1. The CDR3 totals 14 residues. After removal of 4 bases from V and 3 bases from J, the junction contained 6 bases not matched to a gene. This CDR3 is CASSSNRGFYEQYF. CDR3 DNA: TGTGCCAGCAGTTCCAACAGGGGCTTCTACGAGCAGTACTTC.

The gene calls are TRBV24-1 and TRBJ2-3, with D hard to call. Germline V gene sequence: CDR1 KGHDR, CDR2 SFDVKD. Trimming took off 5 bases at V and 0 bases at J, with 8 bases between the two ends. This CDR3 spans 14 amino acids. The CDR3 loop reads CATSVPDSTDTQYF. CDR3 sequence (DNA): TGTGCCACCAGTGTCCCCGACAGCACAGATACGCAGTATTTT.

There are a few counts of this clonotype. This chain connects TRBV4-2 to TRBJ2-2; D tentatively fits TRBD1 or TRBD2 (6 bases each). Germline lookup yields CDR1 LGHNA and CDR2 YNFKEQ. Trimming cost V 9 bases and J 4 bases, with 18 bases left between them. CDR3 length: 15 residues. CDR3 bases: TGTGCCAGTGCCTACGGGGGCACGGGCACCGGGGAGCTGTTTTTT. This translates into CASAYGGTGTGELFF.

The table lists this clonotype with a few counts. This chain uses TRBV24-1 with TRBJ2-3; D is ambiguous. Germline assignment: CDR1 KGHDR and CDR2 SFDVKD. CDR3 length: 14 residues. Between the trimmed V and J ends, which lost 4 bases and 6 bases, there was a span of 13 bases. In nucleotides, the CDR3 is TGTGCCACCAGTGAGCAGACCAGCAAGGATACGCAGTATTTT. As protein: CATSEQTSKDTQYF.

In this sample, this clonotype turned up many times. The chain has TRBV24-1 and TRBJ2-7; 8 bases fit TRBD1. Trimming removed 10 bases from V and 5 bases from J; junction bases left unmatched: 6. The length of the CDR3 is 12 residues. Per the germline V gene, CDR1 is KGHDR and CDR2 is SFDVKD. DNA of the CDR3: TGTGCCACGGGGACAGGTTCCAACGAGCAGTACTTC. Protein product: CATGTGSNEQYF.

Only a few counts were recorded for this clonotype. The rearrangement links TRBV20-1 to TRBJ2-3, with TRBD2 matching over 15 bases. The V gene end was trimmed by 0 bases and the J gene end by 8 bases; junction bases not matched to a gene: 9. The CDR3 consists of 17 residues. Per the germline V gene, CDR1 is DFQATT and CDR2 is SNEGSKA (reference sequence). The CDR3 protein is CSARDGLAGGELGTQYF. The CDR3 DNA is TGCAGTGCTAGAGATGGACTAGCGGGAGGGGAACTTGGTACGCAGTATTTT.

This clonotype was seen ten or more times. The genes are TRBV29-1 and TRBJ2-2; no clear D. Trimming cost V 4 bases and J 0 bases, with 0 bases left between them. This CDR3 has 11 residues. Germline CDR1 and CDR2: SQVTM and ANQGSEA. The CDR3 DNA follows: TGCAGCGTTGCGAACACCGGGGAGCTGTTTTTT. Translation gives CSVANTGELFF.

The chain couples TRBV7-9 to TRBJ2-3, with a tentative D call TRBD2 (5 bases). CDR1 and CDR2 (germline): SEHNR, FQNEAQ (reference sequence). The CDR3 is made up of 12 amino acids. V lost 6 bases and J lost 8, with 12 bases in between. DNA for the CDR3: TGTGCCAGCAGTCTTGACTATGGTACGCAGTATTTT. It is translated as CASSLDYGTQYF.

The V call is TRBV12-3 or TRBV12-4, the J call TRBJ2-5; 9 positions match TRBD1. The CDR3 length is 15 residues. The V and J ends lost 6 bases and 3 bases, in that order; junction bases with no gene match: 8. The CDR3 nucleotides read TGTGCCAGCAGCCCTAGGGGACAGGGTAAAGAGACCCAGTACTTC. Amino acids: CASSPRGQGKETQYF.

This clonotype occurred many times. V gene TRBV5-1 combines with J gene TRBJ2-3, with D possibly TRBD2 on 6 matching bases. CDR1 and CDR2 (germline): SGHRS, YFSETQ. Trimming left V 1 base short and J 2 bases short, with 17 bases between. The CDR3 loop spans 17 amino acids. The CDR3 loop reads CASSLNQRAYNTDTQYF. As DNA, the CDR3 is TGCGCCAGCAGCTTGAACCAGCGGGCCTATAACACAGATACGCAGTATTTT. The full variable domain, with the rest looked up from reference TRBV5-1 and TRBJ2-3, is KAGVTQTPRYLIKTRGQQVTLSCSPISGHRSVSWYQQTPGQGLQFLFEYFSETQRNKGNFPGRFSGRQFSNSRSEMNVSTLELGDSALYLCASSLNQRAYNTDTQYFGPGTRLTVL.

This clonotype was recorded a few times. This chain uses TRBV12-3 or TRBV12-4 with TRBJ2-2; no clear D. Trimming pared 5 bases from V and 4 bases from J, leaving 14 bases between. CDR3 length: 15 amino acids. The CDR3 DNA is TGTGCCAGCAGTGGCAGAACCTCGCGCACCGGGGAGCTGTTTTTT. The encoded protein is CASSGRTSRTGELFF.

The chain carries TRBV12-3 or TRBV12-4 and TRBJ2-2; D not resolved. The CDR3 spans 15 residues. V was pared by 3 bases and J by 4 bases, with 12 bases between. The CDR3 spells CASSFTVGGTGELFF. In DNA form, the CDR3 reads TGTGCCAGCAGTTTTACTGTGGGTGGCACCGGGGAGCTGTTTTTT.

In this sample, this clonotype turned up many times. The rearrangement uses TRBV5-1 and TRBJ2-7, with TRBD2 matching 8 bases. The CDR3 has 17 amino acids. From germline, CDR1 is SGHRS and CDR2 YFSETQ. V trimming: 4 bases; J trimming: 5 bases; junction bases outside the gene matches: 17. The CDR3 sequence: CASSQGLVAPFGNEQYF. The CDR3 nucleotides read TGCGCCAGCAGCCAGGGACTAGTAGCCCCTTTCGGGAACGAGCAGTACTTC.

This chain joins TRBV24-1 and TRBJ2-1; 13 positions match TRBD2. In germline, CDR1 is KGHDR, CDR2 SFDVKD. The CDR3 contains 16 residues. Trimming cost V 3 bases and J 8 bases; bases outside gene matches: 6. The chain's CDR3 is CATSDTLAGGPHEQFF. The CDR3 DNA reads TGTGCCACCAGTGATACACTAGCGGGAGGGCCCCATGAGCAGTTCTTC.